The sequence of this T cell receptor beta chain was determined in a study of blood T cell repertoires in COVID-19. Study summary: PBMCs, B-cell-depleted T cells, or T cells were the source of the cDNA or gDNA that made up the material.

Produced via immunoSEQ multiplex PCR; TCRdb's table is partial and in-frame only. Of some 97,000 clones in the sample, about 90% were seen once. The germline V gene encodes CDR1 SGDLS and CDR2 YYNGEE. This CDR3 is 13 amino acids long. Trimming removed 0 bases from V and 5 bases from J, with 8 bases in between. This TCR derives from a human donor in a cohort sampled during active COVID-19. The J gene is TRBJ1-1, the V gene TRBV9; no clear D gene. The sequenced sample was peripheral blood. Here the CDR3 DNA reads TGTGCCAGCAGCGTAGCTTGGGAGACTGAAGCTTTCTTT. It encodes CASSVAWETEAFF.